The 30 T cell receptor beta chains listed next were all sequenced from one sample in a study of Ad26.COV2.S vaccination and SARS-CoV-2 variants. Treatment defined: around 19 received Ad26.COV2.S at low or high dose, single or two shots; several received placebo; per-sample allocation not given. Day 63 after the first vaccine or placebo injection was the time point for sampling. Clones were read by immunoSEQ multiplex PCR, and TCRdb kept only the in-frame ones, dropping some. This table has about 480,000 clones, 70% to 90% appearing once. The specimen was peripheral blood, collected in a trial of Ad26.COV2.S vaccine versus placebo. The receptor source for this set is a person aged 18-65 years who received the Ad26.COV2.S COVID-19 vaccine or a placebo.

The V gene is TRBV6-5, the J gene TRBJ2-7, with TRBD1 matching over 9 bases. CDR3 size: 14 residues. J lost 1 base, V lost 6 bases, and 4 bases had no gene match. In germline, CDR1 is MNHEY, CDR2 SVGAGI. The CDR3 protein is CASSIGTGSYEQYF. The CDR3 DNA is TGTGCCAGCAGCATCGGGACAGGGTCCTACGAGCAGTACTTC.

This rearrangement joins TRBV9 to TRBJ1-1; D perhaps matches TRBD1 (5 bases). CDR1 and CDR2 from the germline V gene are SGDLS and YYNGEE. This CDR3 has 16 amino acids. Trimming took off 0 bases at V and 4 bases at J, with 16 bases between the two ends. The CDR3 protein is CASSVGAGGVGTEAFF. The CDR3 DNA reads TGTGCCAGCAGCGTAGGGGCAGGAGGGGTCGGCACTGAAGCTTTCTTT.

The CDR3 spells CATSREGGLDYGYTF. CDR3 nucleotides: TGTGCCACCAGCAGAGAAGGGGGCTTGGACTATGGCTACACCTTC. This chain joins TRBV15 and TRBJ1-2; 7 bases fit TRBD1. Germline trimming cut 0 bases from V and 3 bases from J; bases unmatched to any gene: 4. Germline CDR1 reads LNHNV; CDR2 reads YYDKDF (reference sequence). This CDR3 is 15 amino acids long.

This clone was seen only once. The gene calls are TRBV28 and TRBJ1-1; D is possibly TRBD1 (5 bases). Germline assignment: CDR1 MDHEN and CDR2 SYDVKM. Trimming took off 2 bases at V and 10 bases at J, with 17 bases between the two ends. The CDR3 runs 14 residues. CDR3: CASSLIAGFGPAFF. CDR3 nucleotides: TGTGCCAGCAGTTTAATAGCAGGGTTTGGGCCAGCTTTCTTT.

DNA of the CDR3: TGTGCCAGCAGCTCATCGGGACTAGCCTACGTTCAGTACTTC. Amino acids: CASSSSGLAYVQYF. The V gene is TRBV7-9, the J gene TRBJ2-7, with 9 bases matching TRBD2. The CDR3 consists of 14 residues. Germline V gene lookup returns CDR1 SEHNR and CDR2 FQNEAQ (reference sequence). V lost 4 bases, J lost 10 bases, and 11 bases stayed unmatched.

The chain is built from TRBV3-1 (or the pseudogene TRBV3-2) and TRBJ2-1; D uncertain. Looked up from germline, CDR1 is LGHDT and CDR2 is YNNKEL (reference sequence). V was clipped by 1 base and J by 5 bases, with 6 bases between them. The CDR3 has 13 residues. CDR3 nucleotides: TGTGCCAGCAGCCAAGTTAGTGACAATGAGCAGTTCTTC. It encodes CASSQVSDNEQFF.

The chain employs TRBV24-1 and TRBJ2-3, with D perhaps matching TRBD1 (6 bases). The CDR3 sequence is 15 residues long. The V end was cut by 2 bases, the J end by 6 bases, with 14 bases between. Per germline, CDR1 KGHDR and CDR2 SFDVKD. CDR3 bases: TGTGCCACCAGTGATTCGATTCCAGGGGAGGATACGCAGTATTTT. Translated, it gives CATSDSIPGEDTQYF.

This clone was recorded only once. The chain employs TRBV6-5 and TRBJ2-3; D perhaps matches TRBD1 (5 bases). Germline assignment: CDR1 MNHEY and CDR2 SVGAGI. CDR3 length equals 16 residues. Trimming took 2 bases from V and 1 from J, leaving 13 bases between them. CDR3 DNA: TGTGCCAGCAGTTACCAGGGCGGCTACGGCACAGATACGCAGTATTTT. Protein sequence: CASSYQGGYGTDTQYF.

The J gene is TRBJ1-1, the V gene TRBV11-3; no reliable D call. Looked up from germline, CDR1 is SGHNT and CDR2 is YENEEA. V lost 1 base and J 7 bases, leaving 7 bases between the germline ends. The CDR3 has 12 residues. The CDR3 DNA reads TGTGCCAGCAGCTTAGCAGGTTATGAAGCTTTCTTT. This encodes CASSLAGYEAFF.

This chain uses TRBV5-6 with TRBJ1-5; no clear D. The length of the CDR3 is 14 residues. The V gene lost 0 bases and the J gene lost 6 bases, with 10 bases spanning the gap. The V gene's germline CDR1 is SGHDT and CDR2 YYEEEE. CDR3 loop: CASSLAKGGQPQHF. The DNA for the CDR3 is TGTGCCAGCAGCTTGGCCAAAGGTGGTCAGCCCCAGCATTTT.

The rearrangement uses TRBV11-2 and TRBJ2-7; a weak D match, TRBD2 (5 bases). Trimming took off 6 bases at V and 1 base at J, with 19 bases between the two ends. CDR1 is SGHAT and CDR2 is FQNNGV in the germline V gene. The CDR3 totals 16 residues. The CDR3 DNA reads TGTGCCAGCAGTAAGAGAACCGGGATCCATTCCTACGAGCAGTACTTC. It specifies CASSKRTGIHSYEQYF. Using reference TRBV11-2 and TRBJ2-7 for the parts outside the CDR3, the full variable domain is EAGVAQSPRYKIIEKRQSVAFWCNPISGHATLYWYQQILGQGPKLLIQFQNNGVVDDSQLPKDRFSAERLKGVDSTLKIQPAKLEDSAVYLCASSKRTGIHSYEQYFGPGTRLTVT.

The chain recombines TRBV19 with TRBJ2-1; possible D gene TRBD1, 6 bases. The length of the CDR3 is 13 residues. Germline V CDR1 and CDR2: LNHDA, SQIVND (reference sequence). V was pared by 7 bases and J by 6 bases, with 13 bases between. CDR3 loop: CASKVLDSNEQFF. CDR3 DNA: TGTGCCAGTAAAGTATTGGACAGCAATGAGCAGTTCTTC. The full variable domain, with the rest looked up from reference TRBV19 and TRBJ2-1, is DGGITQSPKYLFRKEGQNVTLSCEQNLNHDAMYWYRQDPGQGLRLIYYSQIVNDFQKGDIAEGYSVSREKKESFPLTVTSAQKNPTAFYLCASKVLDSNEQFFGPGTRLTVL.

The rearrangement links TRBV5-1 to TRBJ1-4; D is uncertain. The CDR3 has 15 residues. The V gene's germline CDR1 is SGHRS and CDR2 YFSETQ. V dropped 5 bases and J dropped 0 bases, with 11 bases sitting between them. This chain's CDR3 is CASRAGGTTNEKLFF. The DNA of the CDR3 is TGCGCCAGCAGGGCTGGAGGAACAACTAATGAAAAACTGTTTTTT.

CDR3: CASSKLLAGAGELFF. DNA for the CDR3: TGTGCCAGCAGTAAATTACTAGCGGGAGCCGGGGAGCTGTTTTTT. The chain couples TRBV27 to TRBJ2-2; TRBD2 agrees at 11 bases. The CDR3 contains 15 residues. Trimming at V came to 5 bases and at J to 6 bases, leaving 5 bases not matched to a gene. CDR1 is MNHEY, CDR2 SMNVEV, per germline (reference sequence).

V gene TRBV5-1 combines with J gene TRBJ1-5; tentative D call: TRBD1 (5 bases). Trimming cost V 4 bases and J 1 base, with 12 bases left between them. Germline lookup yields CDR1 SGHRS and CDR2 YFSETQ. This CDR3 has 15 residues. CDR3 protein: CASSVDGGSNQPQHF. The CDR3 DNA follows: TGCGCCAGCAGCGTGGACGGGGGAAGCAATCAGCCCCAGCATTTT. The full variable domain, completed using reference TRBV5-1 and TRBJ1-5, is KAGVTQTPRYLIKTRGQQVTLSCSPISGHRSVSWYQQTPGQGLQFLFEYFSETQRNKGNFPGRFSGRQFSNSRSEMNVSTLELGDSALYLCASSVDGGSNQPQHFGDGTRLSIL.

The rearrangement uses TRBV6-2 or TRBV6-3 and TRBJ2-1, with D perhaps being TRBD1 or TRBD2 (5 bases each). The germline V gene has CDR1 MNHEY and CDR2 SVGEGT. The CDR3 runs 14 residues. V lost 5 bases and J 5 bases, leaving 13 bases between the germline ends. Here the CDR3 reads CASSLMRGDNEQFF. As DNA, the CDR3 is TGTGCCAGCAGTCTCATGAGAGGGGACAATGAGCAGTTCTTC.

There are a few counts of this clone. The chain carries TRBV6-5 and TRBJ2-1, with 7 nucleotides matching TRBD2. V dropped 6 bases and J dropped 5; count of bases not matched to a gene: 10. This CDR3 region has 15 residues. Per the germline V gene, CDR1 is MNHEY and CDR2 is SVGAGI. In DNA, the CDR3 is TGTGCCAGCAGGGGAGGGATGGGGACTGACAATGAGCAGTTCTTC. Protein product: CASRGGMGTDNEQFF.

The V and J genes are TRBV6-1 and TRBJ1-1, with unresolved D. The germline V and J ends were trimmed by 3 bases and 1 base, with 12 bases remaining between them. The CDR3 runs to 15 residues. Germline CDR1 reads MNHNS; CDR2 reads SASEGT. The DNA of the CDR3 is TGTGCCAGCAGTGATTGGCAGAGGAGGAACACTGAAGCTTTCTTT. Translating gives CASSDWQRRNTEAFF.

V and J are TRBV6-2 or TRBV6-3 and TRBJ2-2, with D unclear. CDR1 MNHEY and CDR2 SVGEGT come from the germline V gene. The CDR3 has 13 residues. Trimming removed 4 bases at V and 5 bases at J, with 8 bases between. CDR3 DNA: TGTGCCAGCAGTTTAACCGTAACCGGGGAGCTGTTTTTT. Translation: CASSLTVTGELFF.

The rearrangement links TRBV9 to TRBJ1-2; no clear D. The germline gives CDR1 SGDLS, CDR2 YYNGEE. The CDR3 runs to 14 residues. The ends were cut back, 0 bases at V and 8 bases at J, with 14 bases in the middle. The CDR3 region is CASSVVPGSGGYTF. The CDR3 DNA reads TGTGCCAGCAGCGTAGTTCCGGGTTCGGGAGGCTACACCTTC.

The V and J genes are TRBV23-1 and TRBJ1-2, with D unclear. TRBV23-1 is given ORF status, its function remaining uncertain. V gave up 7 bases and J gave up 1 base, with 10 bases separating them. CDR3 length: 13 residues. CDR3 residues: CASKRRVNYGYTF. In DNA, the CDR3 is TGCGCCAGCAAACGGAGGGTTAACTATGGCTACACCTTC.

This rearrangement joins TRBV3-1 (or the pseudogene TRBV3-2) to TRBJ1-2; 8 bases are a match to TRBD1. Trimming took 5 bases from V and 7 from J; bases not matched to a gene: 6. There are 13 residues in the CDR3. The germline V gene encodes CDR1 LGHDT and CDR2 YNNKEL (reference sequence). CDR3 sequence (DNA): TGTGCCAGCAGCGTGGACAGGGAAGGTGGCTACACCTTC. Translation gives CASSVDREGGYTF.

The chain is built from TRBV28 and TRBJ1-1; TRBD1 might be the D (5 bases). In germline, CDR1 is MDHEN, CDR2 SYDVKM. The germline V and J ends were trimmed by 7 bases and 4 bases, with 16 bases remaining between them. The CDR3 is 14 amino acids. The CDR3 here is CASKEAGSGTEAFF. DNA of the CDR3: TGTGCCAGCAAAGAAGCAGGGTCGGGCACTGAAGCTTTCTTT.

This clone was detected once. This chain uses TRBV18 with TRBJ1-5; no firm D call. Trimming took 2 bases from V and 4 from J, leaving 6 bases between them. Germline CDR1 is KGHSH and CDR2 is LQKENI. This CDR3 contains 13 residues. This chain's CDR3 is CASSPDQNQPQHF. The CDR3 DNA is TGTGCCAGCTCACCAGACCAAAATCAGCCCCAGCATTTT.

The CDR3 loop is CASSLGSQTTQPQHF. As DNA, the CDR3 is TGTGCCAGCAGTTTAGGCTCACAGACAACACAGCCCCAGCATTTT. J is TRBJ1-5 and V is TRBV6-2 or TRBV6-3; the D is unclear. V gave up 4 bases and J gave up 7 bases, with 17 bases separating them. This CDR3 is built from 15 residues. Germline CDR1 reads MNHEY; CDR2 reads SVGEGT.

The chain is built from TRBV7-2 and TRBJ2-7; TRBD2 might be the D (5 bases). The V gene lost 1 base and the J gene lost 6 bases, with 10 bases spanning the gap. Germline loops: CDR1 SGHTA, CDR2 FQGNSA. The CDR3 is 13 residues long. CDR3 region: CASSLDGEGEQYF. CDR3 nucleotides: TGTGCCAGCAGCTTAGACGGGGAAGGCGAGCAGTACTTC.

The chain joins TRBV2 to TRBJ1-2, with 9 bases lining up with TRBD1. The CDR3 length is 13 residues. With 8 bases clipped from V and 4 bases from J, the junction kept 5 bases outside the gene matches. The germline V gene encodes CDR1 SNHLY and CDR2 FYNNEI. For the CDR3, the DNA is TGTGCCAGCCCCCCGGGACAGGGCTATGGCTACACCTTC. It translates to CASPPGQGYGYTF. Filled out from reference TRBV2 and TRBJ1-2, the complete variable domain reads EPEVTQTPSHQVTQMGQEVILRCVPISNHLYFYWYRQILGQKVEFLVSFYNNEISEKSEIFDDQFSVERPDGSNFTLKIRSTKLEDSAMYFCASPPGQGYGYTFGSGTRLTVV.

The chain has TRBV5-8 and TRBJ2-7; D is undetermined. CDR3 length: 12 residues. Trimming cost V 1 base and J 0 bases, with 2 bases left between them. The germline V gene has CDR1 SGHTS and CDR2 YDEGEE. The CDR3 DNA reads as TGTGCCAGCAGCTTGCCCTCCTACGAGCAGTACTTC. Translation gives CASSLPSYEQYF.

The chain employs TRBV7-9 and TRBJ2-1; maybe TRBD1 (6 bases). V was clipped by 3 bases and J by 9 bases, with 12 bases between them. CDR1 is SEHNR and CDR2 is FQNEAQ in the germline V gene (reference sequence). There are 13 residues in the CDR3. CDR3 nucleotides: TGTGCCAGCAGCTTGGGGGCCCCGGGTGAGCAGTTCTTC. Translation gives CASSLGAPGEQFF.

This sequence joins TRBV10-1 and TRBJ2-7, with a weak D call TRBD1 (6 bases). The CDR3 consists of 13 residues. Germline V lookup: CDR1 WNHNN, CDR2 SYGVQD (reference sequence). V was trimmed by 9 bases and J by 7 bases, leaving 19 bases between them. The chain's CDR3 is CARGSRPRGEQYF. The CDR3, as DNA: TGCGCCAGGGGGAGCAGGCCAAGGGGGGAGCAGTACTTC.